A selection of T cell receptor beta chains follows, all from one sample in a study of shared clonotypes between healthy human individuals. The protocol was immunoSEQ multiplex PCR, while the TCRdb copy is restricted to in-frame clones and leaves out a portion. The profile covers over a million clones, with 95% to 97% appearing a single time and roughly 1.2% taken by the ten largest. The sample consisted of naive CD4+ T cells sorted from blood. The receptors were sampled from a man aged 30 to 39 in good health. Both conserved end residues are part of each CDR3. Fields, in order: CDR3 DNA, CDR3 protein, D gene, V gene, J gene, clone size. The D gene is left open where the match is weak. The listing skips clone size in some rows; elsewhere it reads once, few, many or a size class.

CDR3nt: TGTGCCAGCTCACCGGGACTAGCGGGAGCAGGCTACGAGCAGTACTTC
CDR3aa: CASSPGLAGAGYEQYF
d_gene: TRBD2
v_gene: TRBV18
j_gene: TRBJ2-7
abundance: -

CDR3nt: TGTGCCAGCAGTGAGGGGACAGACACCGGGGAGCTGTTTTTT
CDR3aa: CASSEGTDTGELFF
d_gene: TRBD1
v_gene: TRBV6-1
j_gene: TRBJ2-2
abundance: many

CDR3nt: TGTGCCAGCAGCCGTGACCGGACAGATACGCAGTATTTT
CDR3aa: CASSRDRTDTQYF
d_gene: -
v_gene: TRBV7-6
j_gene: TRBJ2-3
abundance: -

CDR3nt: TGTGCCAGCGGGGGGATCAACTCCTACGAGCAGTACTTC
CDR3aa: CASGGINSYEQYF
d_gene: -
v_gene: TRBV5-6
j_gene: TRBJ2-7
abundance: -

CDR3nt: TGTGCCAGCAGCCGAGACTTCAACACCGGGGAGCTGTTTTTT
CDR3aa: CASSRDFNTGELFF
d_gene: -
v_gene: TRBV6-1
j_gene: TRBJ2-2
abundance: -

CDR3nt: TGCGCCAGCGGCCCGGGACGGAGGACGACCGGGGAGCTGTTTTTT
CDR3aa: CASGPGRRTTGELFF
d_gene: -
v_gene: TRBV5-1
j_gene: TRBJ2-2
abundance: once

CDR3nt: TGTGCCAGCTCACCAAGGTCCACCCTCGAGCAGTACTTC
CDR3aa: CASSPRSTLEQYF
d_gene: -
v_gene: TRBV18
j_gene: TRBJ2-7
abundance: -

CDR3nt: TGTGCCAGCAGCCCTACAGGACTGACAATTTACGAGCAGTACTTC
CDR3aa: CASSPTGLTIYEQYF
d_gene: -
v_gene: TRBV11-2
j_gene: TRBJ2-7
abundance: -

CDR3nt: TGCGCCAGCAGCAATATACCGGGACAGCAGGAAGAACTGTTTTTT
CDR3aa: CASSNIPGQQEELFF
d_gene: TRBD1
v_gene: TRBV5-1
j_gene: TRBJ1-4
abundance: -

CDR3nt: TGTGCCAGCAGGGTGGACAGGGGGTCCGGGGAGCTGTTTTTT
CDR3aa: CASRVDRGSGELFF
d_gene: TRBD1
v_gene: TRBV6-1
j_gene: TRBJ2-2
abundance: -

CDR3nt: TGTGCCAGCAGTCCTATGACAGGTCCTAAAACCTCCTACGAGCAGTACTTC
CDR3aa: CASSPMTGPKTSYEQYF
d_gene: -
v_gene: TRBV5-5
j_gene: TRBJ2-7
abundance: -

CDR3nt: TGTGCCAGTAGTACGGACAGTTACACTGAAGCTTTCTTT
CDR3aa: CASSTDSYTEAFF
d_gene: -
v_gene: TRBV19
j_gene: TRBJ1-1
abundance: -

CDR3nt: TGTGCCAGCAGCTTAGGTACAGGCTTTAATGAAAAACTGTTTTTT
CDR3aa: CASSLGTGFNEKLFF
d_gene: -
v_gene: TRBV7-8
j_gene: TRBJ1-4
abundance: once

CDR3nt: TGCAGCGTTACTTCGTCGGCAGATACGCAGTATTTT
CDR3aa: CSVTSSADTQYF
d_gene: -
v_gene: TRBV29-1
j_gene: TRBJ2-3
abundance: once

CDR3nt: TGTGCCACCGCACTAGCGGGCTGGTACGAGCAGTACTTC
CDR3aa: CATALAGWYEQYF
d_gene: TRBD2
v_gene: TRBV6-1
j_gene: TRBJ2-7
abundance: -

CDR3nt: TGTGCCAGCAGTTTACCAGGGGTTAAGGGGCTCACTGAAGCTTTCTTT
CDR3aa: CASSLPGVKGLTEAFF
d_gene: -
v_gene: TRBV28
j_gene: TRBJ1-1
abundance: -

CDR3nt: TGCGCCAGCAGCCAAGCGAAGTGGGACAGGGTTAAACGTGGCACTGAAGCTTTCTTT
CDR3aa: CASSQAKWDRVKRGTEAFF
d_gene: TRBD1
v_gene: TRBV4-1
j_gene: TRBJ1-1
abundance: -

CDR3nt: TGTGCCAGCAGCACCTCGAGGTCTCGCTCCGGCGAGCAGTACTTC
CDR3aa: CASSTSRSRSGEQYF
d_gene: -
v_gene: TRBV11-1
j_gene: TRBJ2-7
abundance: -

CDR3nt: TGTGCCAGCAGCATATTAGGGGTGCTGTCCTACAATGAGCAGTTCTTC
CDR3aa: CASSILGVLSYNEQFF
d_gene: -
v_gene: TRBV28
j_gene: TRBJ2-1
abundance: -

CDR3nt: TGTGCCAGCAGTGCCGGTCTACACCAGTTCTTC
CDR3aa: CASSAGLHQFF
d_gene: -
v_gene: TRBV6-5
j_gene: TRBJ2-1
abundance: -